Below, one T cell receptor beta chain is given with its context. The same CDR3 can be traced to other DNA sequences in this sample. This entry is derived from a study of blood T cell repertoires in COVID-19. Study as a whole: The samples span acute and convalescent COVID-19 from the United States, Italy and Spain. Nucleic acid was either cDNA or gDNA, and it came from T cells, B-cell-depleted T cells, or PBMCs.

The assay was immunoSEQ multiplex PCR, and TCRdb's table has in-frame clones only and misses some. The sample carries roughly 80,000 clones, around 84% recorded once. This TCR derives from a human donor in a cohort sampled during active COVID-19. Sequencing was performed on peripheral blood.

The CDR3 DNA follows: TGTGCCAGTAGTATAGCCAGCGGGGACGAGCAGTACTTC. Translating it yields CASSIASGDEQYF. The chain recombines TRBV19 with TRBJ2-7; 7 bases line up with TRBD2. Germline V gene sequence: CDR1 LNHDA, CDR2 SQIVND (reference sequence). The CDR3 loop spans 13 amino acids. The junction had 2 bases not matched to a gene; V was cut back by 1 base and J by 5 bases.